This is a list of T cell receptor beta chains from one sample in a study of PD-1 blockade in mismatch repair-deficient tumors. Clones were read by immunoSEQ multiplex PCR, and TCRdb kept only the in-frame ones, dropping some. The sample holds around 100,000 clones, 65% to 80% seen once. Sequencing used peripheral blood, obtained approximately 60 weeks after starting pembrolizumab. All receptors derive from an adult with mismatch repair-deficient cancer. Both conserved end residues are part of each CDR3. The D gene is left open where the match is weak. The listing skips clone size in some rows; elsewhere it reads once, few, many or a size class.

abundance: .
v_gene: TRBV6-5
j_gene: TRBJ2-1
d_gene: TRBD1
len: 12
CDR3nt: TGTGCCAGCAGTCCAGGGGGAACTGAGCAGTTCTTC
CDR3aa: CASSPGGTEQFF

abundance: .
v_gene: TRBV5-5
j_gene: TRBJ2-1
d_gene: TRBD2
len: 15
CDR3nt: TGTGCCAGCAGCTTGCGTGCGGGAGGCCTGAATGAGCAGTTCTTC
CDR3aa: CASSLRAGGLNEQFF

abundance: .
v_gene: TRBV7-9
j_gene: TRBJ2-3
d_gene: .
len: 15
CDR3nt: TGTGCCAGCAGCTTCGGGGGAGTAAGGACAGATACGCAGTATTTT
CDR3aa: CASSFGGVRTDTQYF

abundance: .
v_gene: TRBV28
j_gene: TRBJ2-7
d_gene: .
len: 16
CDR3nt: TGTGCCAGCCGTTCAACACGGCAGGGCGAAACTTACGAGCAGTACTTC
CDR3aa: CASRSTRQGETYEQYF

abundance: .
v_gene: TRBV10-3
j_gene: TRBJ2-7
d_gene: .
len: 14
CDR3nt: TGTGCCATCAGGGCCGGGACAACGTCGGGAGAGCAGTACTTC
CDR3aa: CAIRAGTTSGEQYF

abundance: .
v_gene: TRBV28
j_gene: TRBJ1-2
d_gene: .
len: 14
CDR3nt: TGTGCCAGCAGTTCATCCCCCCTTAACTATGGCTACACCTTC
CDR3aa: CASSSSPLNYGYTF

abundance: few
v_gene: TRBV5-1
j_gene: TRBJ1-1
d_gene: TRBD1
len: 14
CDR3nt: TGCGCCAGCAGCCCGGGACAGCAGAACACTGAAGCTTTCTTT
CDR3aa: CASSPGQQNTEAFF

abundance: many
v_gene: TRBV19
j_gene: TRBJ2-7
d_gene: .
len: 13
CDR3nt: TGTGCCAGTAGTATCAGTGGTCAGGACGAGCAGTACTTC
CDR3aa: CASSISGQDEQYF

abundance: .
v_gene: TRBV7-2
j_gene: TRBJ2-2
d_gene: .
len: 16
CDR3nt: TGTGCCAGCAGAGCGGGCCGGGCCGGGTTCACCGGGGAGCTGTTTTTT
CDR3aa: CASRAGRAGFTGELFF

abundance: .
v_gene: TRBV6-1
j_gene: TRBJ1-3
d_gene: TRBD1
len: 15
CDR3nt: TGTGCCAGCAGTGAAGCGCAGGGGGGTGGAAACACCATATATTTT
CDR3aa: CASSEAQGGGNTIYF

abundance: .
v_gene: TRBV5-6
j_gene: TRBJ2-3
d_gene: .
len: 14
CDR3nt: TGTGCCAGCAGGGATCCCCTAGGGGACCGCACGCAGTATTTT
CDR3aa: CASRDPLGDRTQYF

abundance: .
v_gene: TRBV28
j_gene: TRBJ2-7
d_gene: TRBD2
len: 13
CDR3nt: TGTGCCAGCGGCAGGACTAGCCGATTCGAGCAGTACTTC
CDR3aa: CASGRTSRFEQYF

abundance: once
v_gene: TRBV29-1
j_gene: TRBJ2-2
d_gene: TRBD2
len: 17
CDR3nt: TGCAGCGTAAGAAAATACGGACTAGCGGTAGACACCGGGGAGCTGTTTTTT
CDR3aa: CSVRKYGLAVDTGELFF

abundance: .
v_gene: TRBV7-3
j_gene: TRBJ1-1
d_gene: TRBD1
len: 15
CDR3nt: TGTGCCAGCAGCCTGACAGGGGGCCGGAACACTGAAGCTTTCTTT
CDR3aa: CASSLTGGRNTEAFF

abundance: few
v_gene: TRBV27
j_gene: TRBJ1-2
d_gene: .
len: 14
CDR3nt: TGTGCCAGCAGTAGACAGGTGAAGGACTATGGCTACACCTTC
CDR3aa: CASSRQVKDYGYTF

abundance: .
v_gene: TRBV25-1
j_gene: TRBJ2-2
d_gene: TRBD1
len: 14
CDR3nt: TGTGCCACCACTTGGACAGGGTCTACCGGGGAGCTGTTTTTT
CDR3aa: CATTWTGSTGELFF

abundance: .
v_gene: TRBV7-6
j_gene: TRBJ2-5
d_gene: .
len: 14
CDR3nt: TGTGCCAGCAGCTTACAACCTGGGGAGGAGACCCAGTACTTC
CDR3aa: CASSLQPGEETQYF

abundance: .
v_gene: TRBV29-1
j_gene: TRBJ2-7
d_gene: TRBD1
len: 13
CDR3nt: TGCAGCGCCACCGGGACAGCTTCCTACGAGCAGTACTTC
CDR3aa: CSATGTASYEQYF

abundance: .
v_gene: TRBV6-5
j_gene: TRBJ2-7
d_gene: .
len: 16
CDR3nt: TGTGCCAGCAGTTACTCGAAGGGCGGAACCCCCTACGAGCAGTACTTC
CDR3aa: CASSYSKGGTPYEQYF

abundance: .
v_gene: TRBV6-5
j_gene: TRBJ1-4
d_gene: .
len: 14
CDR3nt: TGTGCCAGCAGTTACGGGATGGGGAATGAAAAACTGTTTTTT
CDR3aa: CASSYGMGNEKLFF

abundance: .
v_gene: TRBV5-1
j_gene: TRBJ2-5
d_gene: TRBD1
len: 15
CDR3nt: TGCGCCAGCAGCTCGGGACAGCAGCTCCAAGAGACCCAGTACTTC
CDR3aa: CASSSGQQLQETQYF

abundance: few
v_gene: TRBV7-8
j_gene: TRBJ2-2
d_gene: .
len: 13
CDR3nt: TGTGCCAGCAGCTTAGGTAACACCGGGGAGCTGTTTTTT
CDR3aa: CASSLGNTGELFF

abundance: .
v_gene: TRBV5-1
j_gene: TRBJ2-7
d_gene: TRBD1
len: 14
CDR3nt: TGCGCCAGCAGCCCGGACAGGGTTGGCTACGAGCAGTACTTC
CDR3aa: CASSPDRVGYEQYF

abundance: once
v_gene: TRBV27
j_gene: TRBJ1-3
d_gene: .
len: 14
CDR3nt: TGTGCCAGCAGACCGAGGGGCTCTGGAAACACCATATATTTT
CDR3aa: CASRPRGSGNTIYF

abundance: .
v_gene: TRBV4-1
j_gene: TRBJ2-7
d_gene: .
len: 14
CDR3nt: TGCGCCAGCAGCCAAGATAGGGGATCGTACGAGCAGTACTTC
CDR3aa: CASSQDRGSYEQYF

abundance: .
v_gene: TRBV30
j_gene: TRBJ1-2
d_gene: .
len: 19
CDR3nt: TGTGCCTGGAGTGTACGGCGTCTTATGGGGGACTCCTCCAACTATGGCTACACCTTC
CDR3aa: CAWSVRRLMGDSSNYGYTF

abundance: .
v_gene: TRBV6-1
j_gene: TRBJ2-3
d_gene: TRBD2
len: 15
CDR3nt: TGTGCCACCCGGACCCTAGCGGTCCCCTTGGATACGCAGTATTTT
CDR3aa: CATRTLAVPLDTQYF

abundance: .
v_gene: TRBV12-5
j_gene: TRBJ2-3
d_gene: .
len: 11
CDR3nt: TGTGCTAGTGGTTTCGGAGATACGCAGTATTTT
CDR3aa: CASGFGDTQYF

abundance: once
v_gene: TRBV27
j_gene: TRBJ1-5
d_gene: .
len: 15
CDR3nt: TGTGCCAGCAGTTTATCGGCGAGAGGAAATCAGCCCCAGCATTTT
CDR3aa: CASSLSARGNQPQHF

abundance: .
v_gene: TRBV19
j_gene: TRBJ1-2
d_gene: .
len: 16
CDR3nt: TGTGCCAGTAGTATAGCCCCGACCGCCAATGGCTATGGCTACACCTTC
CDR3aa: CASSIAPTANGYGYTF

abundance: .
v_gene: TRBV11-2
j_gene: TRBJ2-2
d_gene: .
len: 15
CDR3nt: TGTGCCAGCAGCTTAGTGGCTAGCGTTACCGGGGAGCTGTTTTTT
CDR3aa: CASSLVASVTGELFF

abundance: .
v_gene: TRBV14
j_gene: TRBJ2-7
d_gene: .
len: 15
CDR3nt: TGTGCCAGCAGCCACACCGACGGTTCCAACTACGAGCAGTACTTC
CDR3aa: CASSHTDGSNYEQYF

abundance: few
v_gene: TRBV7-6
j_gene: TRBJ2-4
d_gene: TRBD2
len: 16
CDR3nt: TGTGCCAGCAGCTTAGGGGGGACTAGCGGTCAAAACATTCAGTACTTC
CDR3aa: CASSLGGTSGQNIQYF

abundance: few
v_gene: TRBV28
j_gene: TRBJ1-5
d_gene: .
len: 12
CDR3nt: TGTGCCAGCAGAGAGGTGGATCAGCCCCAGCATTTT
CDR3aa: CASREVDQPQHF

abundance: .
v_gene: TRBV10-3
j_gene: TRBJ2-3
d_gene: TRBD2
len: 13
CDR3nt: TGTGCCATCTCCGGGGGGAATCAAGATACGCAGTATTTT
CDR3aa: CAISGGNQDTQYF

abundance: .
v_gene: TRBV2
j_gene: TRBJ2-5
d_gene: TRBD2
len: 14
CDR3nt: TGTGCCAGCAGTGTGGCGGGAGCGCAAGAGACCCAGTACTTC
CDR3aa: CASSVAGAQETQYF

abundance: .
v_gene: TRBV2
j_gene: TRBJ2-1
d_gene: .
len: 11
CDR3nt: TGTGCCAGCAGTGATAGCAATGAGCAGTTCTTC
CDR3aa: CASSDSNEQFF

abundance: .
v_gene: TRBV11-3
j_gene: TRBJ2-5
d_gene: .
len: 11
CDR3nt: TGTGCCAGCAGCTTAGGAGAGACCCAGTACTTC
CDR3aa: CASSLGETQYF

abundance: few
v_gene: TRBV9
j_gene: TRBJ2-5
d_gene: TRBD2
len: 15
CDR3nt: TGTGCCAGCAGCGGCCCCGGGACTAGAGGGGAGACCCAGTACTTC
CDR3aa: CASSGPGTRGETQYF